Listed below are T cell receptor beta chains from one sample, sequenced in a study of PD-1 blockade in classical Hodgkin lymphoma. TCRdb's table, derived via immunoSEQ multiplex PCR, lists solely in-frame clones and lacks some. The table lists 15,000 to 20,000 clones, under 90% of them singletons. Sequenced here: peripheral blood mononuclear cells (PBMCs), sampled before the fourth cycle of nivolumab. The receptors come from a human donor with classical Hodgkin lymphoma. Each CDR3 is given with its conserved first and last residue. The D gene is left open where the match is weak.

>TRBJ2-1|TRBV5-1|TRBD1
CASSSAGTGGNEQFF
TGCGCCAGCAGCAGCGCCGGGACAGGGGGAAATGAGCAGTTCTTC
>TRBJ1-2|TRBV5-1|TRBD1
CASSSGQGSYGYTF
TGCGCCAGCAGCAGCGGACAGGGGAGCTATGGCTACACCTTC
>TRBJ2-3|TRBV6-6|TRBD1
CASSYSGDRITDTQYF
TGTGCCAGCAGTTACTCGGGGGACAGAATCACAGATACGCAGTATTTT
>TRBJ2-4|TRBV5-6|.
CASSLGAGFLAKNIQYF
TGTGCCAGCAGCTTGGGGGCAGGGTTCTTAGCCAAAAACATTCAGTACTTC
>TRBJ1-2|TRBV5-1|.
CASRNGGRGTAYGYTF
TGCGCCAGCAGGAACGGGGGACGGGGGACTGCCTATGGCTACACCTTC
>TRBJ1-6|TRBV7-8|.
CASSLVGGSNSPLHF
TGTGCCAGCAGCTTAGTGGGAGGGAGTAATTCACCCCTCCACTTT
>TRBJ2-7|TRBV7-3|.
CASKPGGPREQYF
TGTGCCAGCAAGCCCGGGGGGCCGAGGGAGCAGTACTTC
>TRBJ2-3|TRBV27|.
CASSPWDILFTDTQYF
TGTGCCAGCAGTCCTTGGGACATCCTTTTCACAGATACGCAGTATTTT
>TRBJ2-3|TRBV6-5|TRBD2
CASSNSGGVYTQYF
TGTGCCAGCAGCAATAGCGGGGGGGTGTATACGCAGTATTTT
>TRBJ2-7|TRBV5-1|.
CASMGGSSYEQYF
TGCGCCAGCATGGGCGGCTCGAGCTACGAGCAGTACTTC